This T cell receptor beta chain is from a study of shared clonotypes between healthy human individuals. As concerns this clone: Its target is not known. At the DNA level, this CDR3 is encoded by other sequences in the same sample as well.

Deletions cut 0 bases from V and 8 bases from J, with 2 bases between. Germline loops: CDR1 MNHEY, CDR2 SVGAGI. The CDR3 length is 11 residues. Naive CD45RA+ and memory CD45RA-negative subsets were split from CD4+ cells. Study-level results: Clonotype sharing among donors was thought likely to change with sequencing depth. Non-shared clonotypes were found to have lower generation probabilities than the clonotypes that were shared by all four of the sorted-subset donors.

TCRdb's copy holds only in-frame clones and misses some; the assay was immunoSEQ multiplex PCR. The table has 2.3 million or so clones, approximately 93% seen once. The source of this sequence is a man aged 18 to 30 in good health. Some clones in this sample may be carry-over from other donors' samples. The sample comprised naive CD4+ T cells from PBMCs. Subset defined: CD45RA+ positively selected. The genes are TRBV6-5 and TRBJ2-1; D remains ambiguous. CDR3 nucleotide sequence: TGTGCCAGCAGTTACTCAGATGAGCAGTTCTTC. The encoded protein is CASSYSDEQFF.